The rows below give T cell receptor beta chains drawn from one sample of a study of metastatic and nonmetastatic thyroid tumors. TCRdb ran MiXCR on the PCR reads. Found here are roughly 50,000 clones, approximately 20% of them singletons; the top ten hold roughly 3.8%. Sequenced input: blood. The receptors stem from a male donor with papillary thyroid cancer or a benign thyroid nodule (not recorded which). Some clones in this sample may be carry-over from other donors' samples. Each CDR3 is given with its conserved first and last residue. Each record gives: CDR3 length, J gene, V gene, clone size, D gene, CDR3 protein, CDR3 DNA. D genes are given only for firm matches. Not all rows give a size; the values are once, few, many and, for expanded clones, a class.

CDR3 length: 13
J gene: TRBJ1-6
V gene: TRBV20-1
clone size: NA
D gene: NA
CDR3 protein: CSARVAYISRLHF
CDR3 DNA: TGCAGTGCTAGAGTAGCCTATATTTCACGCCTCCACTTT

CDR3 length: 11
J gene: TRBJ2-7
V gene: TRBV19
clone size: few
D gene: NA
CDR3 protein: CATTSTYEQYF
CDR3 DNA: TGTGCCACTACCAGTACCTACGAGCAGTACTTC

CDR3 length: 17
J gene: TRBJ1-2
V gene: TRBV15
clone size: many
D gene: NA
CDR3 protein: CATSRSDQVYHNYGYTF
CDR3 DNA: TGTGCCACCAGCAGATCCGATCAAGTCTACCATAACTATGGCTACACCTTC

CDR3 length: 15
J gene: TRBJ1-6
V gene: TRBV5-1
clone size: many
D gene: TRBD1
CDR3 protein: CASSSDGQGNSPLHF
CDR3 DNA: TGCGCCAGCAGCTCCGACGGACAGGGGAATTCACCCCTCCACTTT

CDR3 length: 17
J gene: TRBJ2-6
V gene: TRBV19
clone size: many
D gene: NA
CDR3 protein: CASRGGPDRAGANVLTF
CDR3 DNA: TGTGCCAGTAGAGGGGGGCCCGACAGGGCTGGGGCCAACGTCCTGACTTTC

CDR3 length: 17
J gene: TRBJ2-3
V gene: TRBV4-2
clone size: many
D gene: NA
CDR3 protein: CASSHGGGRDESDTQYF
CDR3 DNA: TGTGCCAGCAGCCATGGAGGGGGCAGGGATGAGTCTGATACGCAGTATTTT

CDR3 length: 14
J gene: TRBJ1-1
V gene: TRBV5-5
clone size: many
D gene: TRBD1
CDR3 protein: CASSLGTGSTEAFF
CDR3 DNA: TGTGCCAGCAGCTTGGGGACAGGATCGACTGAAGCTTTCTTT

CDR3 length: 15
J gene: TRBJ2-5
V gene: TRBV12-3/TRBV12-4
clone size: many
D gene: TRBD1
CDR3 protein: CASSLARGRQETQYF
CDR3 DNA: TGTGCCAGCAGTTTGGCCAGGGGGCGCCAAGAGACCCAGTACTTC

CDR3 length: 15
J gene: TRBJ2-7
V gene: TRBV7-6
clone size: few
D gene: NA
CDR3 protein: CASSLNYQFDYEQYF
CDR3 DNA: TGTGCCAGCAGCTTAAATTACCAGTTTGACTACGAGCAGTACTTC

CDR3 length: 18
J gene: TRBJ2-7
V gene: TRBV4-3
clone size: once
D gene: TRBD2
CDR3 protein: CASSQGRTSGRAKYEQYF
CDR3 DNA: TGCGCCAGCAGCCAGGGACGGACTAGCGGGAGGGCCAAATACGAGCAGTACTTC

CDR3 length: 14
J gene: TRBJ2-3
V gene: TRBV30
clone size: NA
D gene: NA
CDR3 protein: CAWSPRDNEDTQYF
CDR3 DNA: TGTGCCTGGAGTCCCAGGGACAATGAAGATACGCAGTATTTT

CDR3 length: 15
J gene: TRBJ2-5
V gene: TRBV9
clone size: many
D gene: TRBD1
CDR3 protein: CASSDGQGRVETQYF
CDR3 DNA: TGTGCCAGCAGCGATGGACAGGGTAGAGTCGAGACCCAGTACTTC

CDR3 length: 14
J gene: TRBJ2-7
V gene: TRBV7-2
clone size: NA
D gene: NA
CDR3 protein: CASILAATSYDQYF
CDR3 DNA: TGTGCCAGCATCTTAGCGGCCACCTCCTACGATCAGTACTTC

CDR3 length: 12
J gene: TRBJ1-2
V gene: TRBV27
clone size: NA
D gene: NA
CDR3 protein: CASSVTGSGYTF
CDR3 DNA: TGTGCCAGCAGTGTTACCGGTAGTGGCTACACCTTC

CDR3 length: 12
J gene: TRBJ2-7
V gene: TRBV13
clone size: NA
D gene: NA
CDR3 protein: CASSLRRDEQYF
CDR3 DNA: TGTGCCAGCAGCTTGAGACGCGACGAGCAGTACTTC

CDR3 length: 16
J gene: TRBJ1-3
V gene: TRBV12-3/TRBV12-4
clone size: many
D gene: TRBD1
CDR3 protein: CASTSWDRGPGNTIYF
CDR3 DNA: TGTGCCAGCACCTCGTGGGACAGGGGGCCTGGAAACACCATATATTTT

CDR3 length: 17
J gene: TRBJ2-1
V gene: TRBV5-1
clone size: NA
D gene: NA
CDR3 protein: CASSRTTSLTSRAEQFF
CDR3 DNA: TGCGCCAGCAGCCGAACCACTAGCTTGACCAGCCGGGCTGAGCAGTTCTTC

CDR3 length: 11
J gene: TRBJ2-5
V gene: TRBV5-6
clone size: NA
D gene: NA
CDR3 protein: CASSGPGTQYF
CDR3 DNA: TGTGCCAGCAGCGGGCCGGGGACCCAGTACTTC

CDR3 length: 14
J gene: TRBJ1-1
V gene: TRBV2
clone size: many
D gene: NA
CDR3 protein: CASSPQGGSTEAFF
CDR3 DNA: TGTGCCAGCAGTCCACAGGGAGGGAGCACTGAAGCTTTCTTT

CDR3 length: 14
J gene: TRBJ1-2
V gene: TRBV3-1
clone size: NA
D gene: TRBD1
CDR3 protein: CASSPYRGGYGYTF
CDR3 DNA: TGTGCCAGCAGCCCCTACAGGGGGGGCTATGGCTACACCTTC

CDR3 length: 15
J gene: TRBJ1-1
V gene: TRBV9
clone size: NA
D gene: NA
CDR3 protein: CASSVSYRGSTEAFF
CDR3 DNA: TGTGCCAGCAGCGTGAGTTATAGGGGATCAACTGAAGCTTTCTTT

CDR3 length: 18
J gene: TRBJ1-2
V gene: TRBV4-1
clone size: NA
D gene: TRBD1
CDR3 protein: CASSPSLTRTGGHYGYTF
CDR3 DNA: TGCGCCAGCAGCCCCTCCTTAACCCGGACAGGGGGACACTATGGCTACACCTTC

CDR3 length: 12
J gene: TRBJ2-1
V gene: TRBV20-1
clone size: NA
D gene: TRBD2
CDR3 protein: CSPSGRGYDQFF
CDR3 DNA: TGCAGTCCTAGCGGGAGGGGCTATGATCAGTTCTTC

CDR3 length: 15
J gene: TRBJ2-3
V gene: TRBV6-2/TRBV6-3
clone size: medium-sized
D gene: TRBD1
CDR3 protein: CASSYGTGHTDTQYF
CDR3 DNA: TGTGCCAGCAGTTACGGGACAGGGCACACAGATACGCAGTATTTT